This T cell receptor beta chain was identified in a study of blood T cell repertoires in COVID-19. Participant ages covered 18 to 89 years across approximately 25 US areas. All exposed participants met a person with COVID-19 within 2 weeks before entering the study. This clone was found once. Produced via immunoSEQ multiplex PCR; TCRdb's table is partial and in-frame only. This sample yields 120,000 to 150,000 clones, of which around 84% are seen a single time; under 7% belongs to the top ten. The sequenced sample was PBMCs or T cells enriched from blood (not recorded which). This clonotype originated in a woman between 45 and 60 years old who had been exposed to COVID-19.

DNA of the CDR3: TGTGCCAGCAGTCGCGCGGCAGATACGCAGTATTTT. Residues: CASSRAADTQYF. The chain couples TRBV7-6 to TRBJ2-3, with D uncertain. The CDR3 is 12 residues long. Deletions cut 6 bases from V and 4 bases from J, with 8 bases between. Looked up from germline, CDR1 is SGHVS and CDR2 is FNYEAQ.